The clone carrying this T cell receptor (beta chain) was counted a few times. Its antigen remains unidentified. From the reads, TCRdb called clonotypes with MiXCR, one entry per CDR3 protein. This table holds fewer than 550,000 distinct CDR3 sequences, about 11% found once. This sample is drawn from a study of T cell repertoires in cytomegalovirus infection. Study details: It was the public TCR beta signatures that indicated both CMV infection and matching HLA type. Study-wide findings and caveats: Summed public TCR beta family frequency identified CMV carriers bearing the relevant HLA. HLA-C-restricted TCR beta clonotypes specific for CMV led the ex vivo response.

Trimming at V came to 3 bases and at J to 0 bases, leaving 10 bases not matched to a gene. The CDR3 spans 17 residues. Germline loops: CDR1 WNHNN, CDR2 SYGVQD (reference sequence). Source material: PBMCs. This clonotype originated in a human donor in good health (CMV status not recorded). Some clones in this sample may be carry-over from other donors' samples. V usage is TRBV10-1 and J usage is TRBJ1-1; 7 bases align to TRBD1. For the CDR3, the DNA is TGCGCCAGCAGTGACTTTGGACAGGCTTTCATGAACACTGAAGCTTTCTTT. The encoded protein is CASSDFGQAFMNTEAFF.